This T cell receptor (beta chain) was identified in a study of human T cells and chemical hapten exposure. Study-wide context: DPC 0.01% went on the upper back by patch test, with reading at 6 days.

Trimming stripped 5 bases from V and 4 bases from J, with 17 bases between. The germline CDR1 and CDR2 sequences are MNHEY and SMNVEV (reference sequence). This CDR3 comprises 16 residues. It was the library that attached unique molecular identifiers to individual cDNA molecules. MiXCR was run by TCRdb on the RACE reads, yielding one entry per CDR3 protein. The sample contains about 97,000 distinct CDR3 sequences, 25% to 30% of which appear only once. Regarding time point: patch test 3, about 24 weeks after DPC sensitization. Treatment meaning: therapeutic diphenylcyclopropenone sensitization with weekly scalp DPC. Alopecia patients, 18 to 70 years old and DPC-suitable, served as donors. Unfractionated whole blood yielded total RNA.

J is TRBJ2-2 and V is TRBV27, with a tentative D call TRBD1 (5 bases). This TCR came from a man aged 35 to 55 with alopecia areata. Some clones in this sample may be carry-over from other donors' samples. Here the sequenced sample was whole blood, taken in connection with sensitization to the hapten diphenylcyclopropenone (DPC). This CDR3 is CASSARLGRGTGELFF. The CDR3 nucleotides are TGTGCCAGCAGTGCCCGCTTGGGTAGGGGCACCGGGGAGCTGTTTTTT.